The rows below give T cell receptor beta chains drawn from one sample of a study of cytomegalovirus exposure and HLA in healthy donors. Produced via immunoSEQ multiplex PCR; TCRdb's table is partial and in-frame only. The table shows 100,000 to 150,000 clones, with 80% occurring only once. Sequenced sample: PBMCs. The receptors derive from a female donor in good health and CMV-seronegative. The CDR3 runs from the conserved cysteine through the conserved F or W. A D gene is named only where the DNA matches it firmly. Clone size, where shown, is once, few, many, or a class for clones that have expanded.

D	V	J	size	CDR3	DNA
-	TRBV19	TRBJ1-3	-	CASSGAGYSGNTIYF	TGTGCCAGTAGTGGGGCAGGTTACTCTGGAAACACCATATATTTT
-	TRBV2	TRBJ1-1	-	CASGGNTEAFF	TGTGCCAGCGGCGGAAACACTGAAGCTTTCTTT
-	TRBV30	TRBJ2-1	-	CAWSINEQFF	TGTGCCTGGAGTATAAATGAGCAGTTCTTC
TRBD1	TRBV23-1	TRBJ1-4	-	CASSPRDRVSLGYNEKLFF	TGCGCCAGCAGTCCCCGGGACAGGGTATCTCTCGGGTATAATGAAAAACTGTTTTTT
-	TRBV5-4	TRBJ1-2	-	CASSSSVRPLRTF	TGTGCCAGCAGCTCCAGTGTACGCCCCCTGAGGACCTTC
-	TRBV7-9	TRBJ1-2	few	CASSPPIGAYGYTF	TGTGCCAGCAGCCCCCCTATAGGGGCCTATGGCTACACCTTC
-	TRBV5-1	TRBJ1-2	-	CASSLLAGDGGYTF	TGCGCCAGCAGCTTGCTGGCAGGGGACGGTGGCTACACCTTC
-	TRBV19	TRBJ2-2	-	CASRTGNTGELFF	TGTGCCAGTAGAACAGGAAACACCGGGGAGCTGTTTTTT
-	TRBV27	TRBJ2-5	-	CASSLTALRGETQYF	TGTGCCAGCAGTTTAACGGCTTTAAGGGGAGAGACCCAGTACTTC
TRBD1	TRBV7-2	TRBJ1-5	-	CASSLYRGYNQPQHF	TGTGCCAGCAGCTTGTACAGGGGCTACAATCAGCCCCAGCATTTT
TRBD1	TRBV7-3	TRBJ2-1	-	CASSFGTGVSNEQFF	TGTGCCAGCAGCTTTGGGACAGGGGTTTCGAATGAGCAGTTCTTC
TRBD2	TRBV5-1	TRBJ2-5	-	CASSLVASGSAYQETQYF	TGCGCCAGCAGCTTGGTTGCTAGCGGGAGCGCATACCAAGAGACCCAGTACTTC
-	TRBV7-9	TRBJ2-4	few	CASSPGPIQYF	TGTGCCAGCAGCCCGGGTCCCATTCAGTACTTC
TRBD1	TRBV6-5	TRBJ2-5	once	CASSDGDRGETQYF	TGTGCCAGCAGCGATGGAGACAGGGGAGAGACCCAGTACTTC
TRBD2	TRBV18	TRBJ2-7	few	CASSQLAGDREQYF	TGTGCCAGCTCACAACTAGCGGGGGATCGCGAGCAGTACTTC
-	TRBV27	TRBJ2-1	once	CASSLSGSYNEQFF	TGTGCCAGCAGTTTATCCGGGTCCTACAATGAGCAGTTCTTC
-	TRBV5-1	TRBJ2-3	-	CASSLAAGPSTDTQYF	TGCGCCAGCAGCTTGGCCGCGGGTCCTAGCACAGATACGCAGTATTTT
TRBD1	TRBV2	TRBJ1-2	few	CASSGTFGQGGGYTF	TGTGCCAGCAGTGGAACCTTCGGACAGGGCGGTGGCTACACCTTC
-	TRBV11-2	TRBJ2-1	-	CASSLGAYNEQFF	TGTGCCAGCAGCTTGGGGGCTTACAATGAGCAGTTCTTC
-	TRBV30	TRBJ1-3	once	CASDNSGNTIYF	TGTGCCTCCGACAACTCTGGAAACACCATATATTTT
TRBD2	TRBV29-1	TRBJ2-1	-	CSVEGLAADNEQFF	TGCAGCGTCGAGGGACTAGCGGCTGACAATGAGCAGTTCTTC
TRBD1	TRBV4-2	TRBJ1-2	once	CASSPTGGNNYGYTF	TGTGCCAGCAGCCCCACAGGGGGCAATAACTATGGCTACACCTTC
TRBD1	TRBV6-1	TRBJ1-1	-	CASSDEGGALTEAFF	TGTGCCAGCAGTGACGAAGGGGGCGCGCTCACTGAAGCTTTCTTT
TRBD1	TRBV6-6	TRBJ1-1	few	CASSLGTVNTEAFF	TGTGCCAGCAGTTTAGGGACAGTGAACACTGAAGCTTTCTTT
TRBD2	TRBV7-8	TRBJ2-5	-	CASSLAVTSAGTQYF	TGTGCCAGCAGCTTAGCGGTGACTAGCGCGGGGACCCAGTACTTC
-	TRBV7-9	TRBJ1-6	-	CSSSLEVRNSPLHF	TGTTCCAGCAGCTTAGAAGTCAGGAATTCACCCCTCCACTTT
-	TRBV6-1	TRBJ2-6	-	CASSRTGFGANVLTF	TGTGCCAGCAGTCGAACAGGATTCGGGGCCAACGTCCTGACTTTC
TRBD2	TRBV15	TRBJ2-2	-	CATSRGGGRTGELFF	TGTGCCACCAGCAGAGGTGGCGGGAGGACCGGGGAGCTGTTTTTT
-	TRBV7-6	TRBJ1-1	-	CASSPDRLNTEAFF	TGTGCCAGCAGCCCAGACAGATTGAACACTGAAGCTTTCTTT
TRBD1	TRBV4-1	TRBJ1-1	few	CASSPYRGTGVGGTEAFF	TGCGCCAGCAGCCCTTACCGCGGGACAGGGGTTGGGGGAACTGAAGCTTTCTTT
-	TRBV25-1	TRBJ1-4	-	CASSPGGLNEKLFF	TGTGCCAGCAGCCCGGGGGGCCTTAATGAAAAACTGTTTTTT
TRBD1	TRBV6-6	TRBJ2-2	-	CASRNAGTGSTGELFF	TGTGCCAGCAGGAACGCCGGGACAGGGTCCACCGGGGAGCTGTTTTTT
-	TRBV4-1	TRBJ2-7	-	CASSPDKAGYSYEQYF	TGCGCCAGCAGCCCCGATAAGGCAGGGTACTCCTACGAGCAGTACTTC
-	TRBV27	TRBJ2-1	-	CASSLFPPEDSYNEQFF	TGTGCCAGCAGTTTATTTCCTCCGGAGGACTCCTACAATGAGCAGTTCTTC
TRBD1	TRBV6-1	TRBJ1-5	-	CASSVQGTDQPQHF	TGTGCCAGCAGTGTACAGGGGACCGATCAGCCCCAGCATTTT
-	TRBV12-5	TRBJ2-4	once	CASGLAAGQQYF	TGTGCTAGTGGTTTGGCGGCGGGACAGCAGTACTTC
-	TRBV10-3	TRBJ2-7	-	CAISEIFGGSSYEQYF	TGTGCCATCAGTGAAATATTCGGGGGTAGCTCCTACGAGCAGTACTTC
-	TRBV5-1	TRBJ1-6	-	CASSLVSLSSYNSPLHF	TGCGCCAGCAGCTTGGTTTCGCTGAGCTCCTATAATTCACCCCTCCACTTT
TRBD2	TRBV6-5	TRBJ2-3	-	CASGNPGTRGGTQYF	TGTGCCAGCGGGAACCCCGGGACTAGGGGCGGTACGCAGTATTTT
TRBD1	TRBV5-1	TRBJ2-7	-	CASSLGGQGSYEQYF	TGCGCCAGCAGCTTGGGGGGACAGGGGTCCTACGAGCAGTACTTC
-	TRBV21-1	TRBJ1-1	-	CASSGGRPEAFF	TGTGCCAGCAGCGGCGGGAGGCCTGAAGCTTTCTTT
TRBD1	TRBV6-1	TRBJ1-1	-	CASRRDRGRTEAFF	TGTGCCAGCAGACGGGACAGGGGGCGGACTGAAGCTTTCTTT
-	TRBV14	TRBJ2-7	-	CASSQGVLRGGSYEQYF	TGTGCCAGCAGCCAAGGGGTTCTTAGGGGGGGATCCTACGAGCAGTACTTC
TRBD1	TRBV9	TRBJ1-2	-	CASSPSGQGGYGYTF	TGTGCCAGCAGCCCCTCGGGACAGGGGGGGTATGGCTACACCTTC
TRBD1	TRBV7-9	TRBJ1-1	once	CSSSRDRGHLDTEAFF	TGTTCCAGCAGCCGGGACAGGGGGCATTTGGACACTGAAGCTTTCTTT
TRBD1	TRBV4-1	TRBJ2-7	-	CASSPTGQGAYEQYF	TGCGCCAGCAGCCCGACCGGACAGGGGGCCTACGAGCAGTACTTC
TRBD2	TRBV6-1	TRBJ2-7	-	CASSALLAGGGEQYF	TGTGCCAGCAGTGCTCTTCTAGCGGGAGGCGGCGAGCAGTACTTC
-	TRBV28	TRBJ1-2	-	CASSFLSRGISSGYTF	TGTGCCAGCAGTTTTTTAAGTAGAGGGATATCTAGCGGCTACACCTTC
-	TRBV20-1	TRBJ2-1	-	CSARDRETGFF	TGCAGTGCTAGAGATAGGGAGACGGGGTTCTTC
-	TRBV27	TRBJ1-6	-	CASRPTGSNSPLHF	TGTGCCAGCAGGCCGACAGGATCTAATTCACCCCTCCACTTT
-	TRBV6-6	TRBJ2-7	-	CASSLRGPTNYEQYF	TGTGCCAGCAGCCTCAGGGGTCCCACTAACTACGAGCAGTACTTC
TRBD1	TRBV19	TRBJ1-1	-	CAATRQGQNTEAFF	TGTGCCGCAACACGACAGGGTCAGAACACTGAAGCTTTCTTT
TRBD1	TRBV28	TRBJ1-1	few	CATNVATGGKRWRAFF	TGTGCCACTAATGTAGCGACAGGGGGTAAACGTTGGAGGGCTTTCTTT
-	TRBV30	TRBJ1-3	-	CAWRLGQTSGNTIYF	TGTGCCTGGAGACTAGGACAGACCTCTGGAAACACCATATATTTT